This passage covers 25 T cell receptor beta chains from one sample sequenced in a study of cytotoxic CD8 clonotypes in ibrutinib-treated CLL. Sequencing was performed with immunoSEQ multiplex PCR; in TCRdb, only in-frame clones are kept and a portion is missing. In the table there are fewer than 300,000 clones, about 72% of which are singletons. Source: PBMCs, taken at disease progression, from a patient treated with ibrutinib. These receptors all come from a human donor with chronic lymphocytic leukemia.

This chain links TRBV6-1 with TRBJ2-3; 9 bases fit TRBD1. V shed 6 bases, J shed 2 bases, and the junction held 3 bases outside the gene matches. The CDR3 length is 14 residues. Germline CDR1 and CDR2: MNHNS and SASEGT. The CDR3 loop is CASSVQGATDTQYF. The DNA of the CDR3 is TGTGCCAGCAGCGTACAGGGGGCCACAGATACGCAGTATTTT.

The chain carries TRBV14 and TRBJ1-2, with D hard to call. V was pared by 0 bases and J by 8 bases, with 10 bases between. CDR3 length equals 13 residues. Per the germline V gene, CDR1 is SGHDN and CDR2 is FVKESK. CDR3 sequence (DNA): TGTGCCAGCAGCCAAGATCTGGTTAGGGGCTACACCTTC. Encoded protein: CASSQDLVRGYTF. The whole variable domain, remainder taken from reference TRBV14 and TRBJ1-2, is EAGVTQFPSHSVIEKGQTVTLRCDPISGHDNLYWYRRVMGKEIKFLLHFVKESKQDESGMPNNRFLAERTGGTYSTLKVQPAELEDSGVYFCASSQDLVRGYTFGSGTRLTVV.

The J gene is TRBJ2-7, the V gene TRBV7-2; D is possibly TRBD1 (5 bases). Germline CDR1 is SGHTA and CDR2 is FQGNSA. V was cut by 3 bases and J by 5 bases, with 14 bases left in between. The CDR3 is 14 residues long. This CDR3 is CASSFPQGVNEQYF. In DNA form, the CDR3 reads TGTGCCAGCAGCTTTCCCCAGGGTGTGAACGAGCAGTACTTC. Using reference TRBV7-2 and TRBJ2-7 for the parts outside the CDR3, the full variable domain is GAGVSQSPSNKVTEKGKDVELRCDPISGHTALYWYRQSLGQGLEFLIYFQGNSAPDKSGLPSDRFSAERTGGSVSTLTIQRTQQEDSAVYLCASSFPQGVNEQYFGPGTRLTVT.

The rearrangement joins TRBV5-6 to TRBJ1-2; the D is unclear. V was trimmed by 2 bases and J by 8 bases, leaving 10 bases between them. The length of the CDR3 is 12 residues. Germline values: CDR1 SGHDT, CDR2 YYEEEE. CDR3 nucleotides: TGTGCCAGCAGCTTAATCCGAGGAGGCTACACCTTC. As protein: CASSLIRGGYTF.

The rearrangement links TRBV5-1 to TRBJ1-2; 9 nucleotides match TRBD1. Trimming removed 0 bases from V and 1 base from J; junction bases left unmatched: 4. The germline V gene has CDR1 SGHRS and CDR2 YFSETQ. This CDR3 is 16 amino acids long. The CDR3 region is CASSLGPGQGNYGYTF. The CDR3 nucleotides read TGCGCCAGCAGCTTGGGGCCGGGACAGGGTAACTATGGCTACACCTTC.

This chain links TRBV7-9 with TRBJ2-2; no clear D gene. The CDR3 extends over 13 amino acids. Trimming removed 4 bases from V and 4 bases from J, with 7 bases in between. Germline loops: CDR1 SEHNR, CDR2 FQNEAQ (reference sequence). The CDR3 sequence: CASSSLGTGELFF. The CDR3 DNA follows: TGTGCCAGCAGCTCCTTGGGCACCGGGGAGCTGTTTTTT.

The rearrangement uses TRBV4-1 and TRBJ1-6; no firm D call. The germline V gene has CDR1 MGHRA and CDR2 YSYEKL. This CDR3 has 15 residues. V was pared by 0 bases and J by 4 bases, with 7 bases between. Here the CDR3 reads CASSQDGIYNSPLHF. CDR3 in DNA: TGCGCCAGCAGCCAAGATGGGATTTATAATTCACCCCTCCACTTT.

J is TRBJ2-1 and V is TRBV7-8; D perhaps matches TRBD2 (6 bases). CDR3 size: 17 residues. CDR1 and CDR2 from the germline V gene are SGHVS and FQNEAQ. Trimming cost V 2 bases and J 2 bases, with 16 bases left between them. This chain's CDR3 is CASSLLRDSITYNEQFF. DNA for the CDR3: TGTGCCAGCAGCTTACTGCGGGACTCCATTACCTACAATGAGCAGTTCTTC.

CDR3 sequence reads: CASRAGTAYNSPLHF. The CDR3 DNA follows: TGTGCAAGTCGCGCCGGGACAGCTTATAATTCACCCCTCCACTTT. The chain couples TRBV12-2 to TRBJ1-6; the table assigns TRBD1, which was not confirmed against the DNA. TRBV12-2 is labeled a pseudogene. CDR3 length equals 15 residues.

This chain links TRBV7-2 with TRBJ2-7; D might be TRBD1 or TRBD2, each matching 6 bases. Deletions cut 3 bases from V and 2 bases from J, with 8 bases between. Germline V CDR1 and CDR2: SGHTA, FQGNSA. The CDR3 sequence is 13 residues long. The CDR3 is CASSFRGPYEQYF. The CDR3 DNA sequence: TGTGCCAGCAGCTTTCGGGGGCCCTACGAGCAGTACTTC.

CDR3 nucleotide sequence: TGTGCCAGCACCTGGAGTGGGCATCCAAACTATGGCTACACCTTC. This codes for CASTWSGHPNYGYTF. The chain is built from TRBV25-1 and TRBJ1-2; D remains ambiguous. The CDR3 covers 15 residues. V shed 7 bases and J shed 2 bases, with 17 bases lying between them. CDR1 and CDR2 from the germline V gene are MGHDK and SYGVNS.

This clone appeared a few times. The chain is built from TRBV9 and TRBJ2-2; 12 nucleotides match TRBD2. The germline V gene has CDR1 SGDLS and CDR2 YYNGEE. V gave up 0 bases and J gave up 1 base; unmatched junction bases: 4. The CDR3 spans 18 residues. The CDR3 sequence is CASSVDASGRVNTGELFF. The CDR3, as DNA: TGTGCCAGCAGCGTAGACGCTAGCGGGAGGGTGAACACCGGGGAGCTGTTTTTT.

The V call is TRBV5-6, the J call TRBJ1-1; 9 bases fit TRBD1. The CDR3 loop spans 16 amino acids. From germline, CDR1 is SGHDT and CDR2 YYEEEE. V trimming: 6 bases; J trimming: 1 base; junction bases outside the gene matches: 10. The CDR3 sequence: CASIPGTGYRNTEAFF. CDR3 nucleotides: TGTGCCAGCATCCCCGGGACAGGGTACCGGAACACTGAAGCTTTCTTT. Full variable domain (missing parts from reference TRBV5-6 and TRBJ1-1): DAGVTQSPTHLIKTRGQQVTLRCSPKSGHDTVSWYQQALGQGPQFIFQYYEEEERQRGNFPDRFSGHQFPNYSSELNVNALLLGDSALYLCASIPGTGYRNTEAFFGQGTRLTVV.

This clone was seen only once. V usage is TRBV5-5 and J usage is TRBJ1-1; 7 bases line up with TRBD1. V dropped 3 bases and J dropped 6; count of bases not matched to a gene: 8. There are 14 residues in the CDR3. Germline V gene data show CDR1 as SGHKS and CDR2 as YYEKEE (reference sequence). In DNA form, the CDR3 reads TGTGCCAGCAGCTCATCACAGGGGACCCCTGAAGCTTTCTTT. Encoded protein: CASSSSQGTPEAFF. Complete variable domain (other parts from reference TRBV5-5 and TRBJ1-1): DAGVTQSPTHLIKTRGQQVTLRCSPISGHKSVSWYQQVLGQGPQFIFQYYEKEERGRGNFPDRFSARQFPNYSSELNVNALLLGDSALYLCASSSSQGTPEAFFGQGTRLTVV.

The CDR3 DNA is TGCGCCAGCAGCCAAAGTCTAGCGGGAGATGTGCGGGAGCTGTTTTTT. Its translation is CASSQSLAGDVRELFF. The genes are TRBV4-1 and TRBJ2-2; 10 bases line up with TRBD2. This CDR3 contains 16 residues. Unmatched junction bases numbered 9, after V lost 2 bases and J lost 9 bases. Germline lookup yields CDR1 MGHRA and CDR2 YSYEKL.

This chain joins TRBV6-5 and TRBJ1-4; D gene unclear. This CDR3 spans 16 amino acids. In germline, CDR1 is MNHEY, CDR2 SVGAGI. V was pared by 0 bases and J by 0 bases, with 8 bases between. CDR3 loop: CASSYSVLATNEKLFF. DNA for the CDR3: TGTGCCAGCAGTTACTCGGTCCTGGCAACTAATGAAAAACTGTTTTTT.

The chain employs TRBV4-3 and TRBJ2-7; 7 bases agree with TRBD2. Per the germline V gene, CDR1 is LGHNA and CDR2 is YSLEER. The CDR3 has 16 amino acids. V was pared by 1 base and J by 1 base, with 7 bases of the junction left unmatched. The CDR3: CASSQVWASGSYEQYF. The CDR3 nucleotides are TGCGCCAGCAGCCAAGTCTGGGCTAGCGGATCCTACGAGCAGTACTTC.

Concerning this clone itself: This specimen includes other DNA sequences encoding the same CDR3. The V and J genes are TRBV7-9 and TRBJ2-7; D tentatively reads TRBD1 or TRBD2 (6 bases each). The CDR3 extends over 13 amino acids. Per the germline V gene, CDR1 is SEHNR and CDR2 is FQNEAQ (reference sequence). Trimming took off 1 base at V and 7 bases at J, with 11 bases between the two ends. For the CDR3, the DNA is TGTGCCAGCAGCTTAGTCGGGGGCGGTGAGCAGTACTTC. As protein: CASSLVGGGEQYF.

The chain is built from TRBV5-4 and TRBJ2-7; TRBD1 is a possible D gene (5 bases). This CDR3 region has 14 residues. V shed 0 bases and J shed 5 bases, with 12 bases lying between them. Germline CDR1 reads SGHNT; CDR2 reads YYREEE (reference sequence). CDR3 coding DNA: TGTGCCAGCAGCTTGGGTTGGGCAGGGAACGAGCAGTACTTC. It is translated as CASSLGWAGNEQYF.

V usage is TRBV7-2 and J usage is TRBJ2-7; the match to TRBD2 covers 10 bases. CDR1 and CDR2 from the germline V gene are SGHTA and FQGNSA. The ends lost 8 bases at V and 7 bases at J; junction bases unmatched: 14. The CDR3 covers 15 residues. The CDR3, as DNA: TGTGCCAGCCGTCTCTCTAGCGGGAGCGGACTGGAGCAGTACTTC. Protein: CASRLSSGSGLEQYF.

This chain connects TRBV19 to TRBJ1-5, with 11 bases aligning to TRBD1. The V and J ends lost 4 bases and 4 bases, in that order; junction bases with no gene match: 12. Germline lookup yields CDR1 LNHDA and CDR2 SQIVND (reference sequence). This CDR3 is built from 18 residues. CDR3 nucleotide sequence: TGTGCCAGTAGTAGAAAAGGAGTGGGACAGGGGGGGAATCAGCCCCAGCATTTT. Protein: CASSRKGVGQGGNQPQHF.

The rearrangement links TRBV18 to TRBJ2-5, with D perhaps TRBD2 (7 bases). The germline V gene has CDR1 KGHSH and CDR2 LQKENI. This CDR3 region has 16 residues. The V end was cut by 6 bases, the J end by 5 bases, with 22 bases between. The CDR3 DNA follows: TGTGCCAGCTCGTCCCATTTCGGCAGGGGAGGGGAGACCCAGTACTTC. Translating it yields CASSSHFGRGGETQYF. Supplemented by reference TRBV18 and TRBJ2-5, the full variable domain reads NAGVMQNPRHLVRRRGQEARLRCSPMKGHSHVYWYRQLPEEGLKFMVYLQKENIIDESGMPKERFSAEFPKEGPSILRIQQVVRGDSAAYFCASSSHFGRGGETQYFGPGTRLLVL.

The chain combines TRBV10-2 with TRBJ1-5; D is ambiguous. This CDR3 comprises 13 residues. CDR1 WSHSY and CDR2 SAAADI come from the germline V gene. V was pared by 6 bases and J by 6 bases, with 12 bases between. CDR3 sequence (DNA): TGCGCCAGCAGAAAGGGTGTGGCTCAGCCCCAGCATTTT. This sequence encodes CASRKGVAQPQHF.

The chain joins TRBV2 to TRBJ1-6; TRBD1 is a possible D gene (6 bases). The CDR3 length is 14 residues. Germline values: CDR1 SNHLY, CDR2 FYNNEI. V lost 6 bases, J lost 9 bases, and 15 bases lay in between. The CDR3 loop reads CASSENRAPSPLHF. Here the CDR3 DNA reads TGTGCCAGCAGCGAAAACAGGGCCCCTTCACCCCTCCACTTT.

The chain has TRBV10-3 and TRBJ1-3; 8 bases line up with TRBD1. The germline gives CDR1 ENHRY, CDR2 SYGVKD. This CDR3 contains 13 residues. Trimming removed 6 bases from V and 4 bases from J; junction bases left unmatched: 2. The DNA for the CDR3 is TGTGCCATCAGGACAGGGGCCGGAAACACCATATATTTT. Its protein product is CAIRTGAGNTIYF.